These T cell receptor beta chains were read from a single sample in a study of shared clonotypes between healthy human individuals. This table comes from immunoSEQ multiplex PCR, and its TCRdb copy is limited to in-frame clones, with some not included. Here the sample spans about 1.1 million clones, around 78% being singletons. The sample was memory CD4+ T cells from PBMCs. The receptors here all came from a man in his late teens or twenties in good health. Some clones in this sample may be carry-over from other donors' samples. Both conserved end residues are part of each CDR3. D genes are given only for firm matches. Clone size, where shown, is once, few, many, or a class for clones that have expanded.

j_gene: TRBJ2-1
abundance: .
v_gene: TRBV2
d_gene: TRBD2
CDR3nt: TGTGCCAGCGGGGAGGGTATCTACAATGAGCAGTTCTTC
CDR3aa: CASGEGIYNEQFF

j_gene: TRBJ2-3
abundance: .
v_gene: TRBV27
d_gene: .
CDR3nt: TGTGCCAGCAGTTTATTCACTACCCCAGATACGCAGTATTTT
CDR3aa: CASSLFTTPDTQYF

j_gene: TRBJ2-1
abundance: .
v_gene: TRBV11-3
d_gene: TRBD2
CDR3nt: TGTGCCAGCAGCGCCGGGAGGGCCGGTGAGCAGTTCTTC
CDR3aa: CASSAGRAGEQFF

j_gene: TRBJ1-2
abundance: .
v_gene: TRBV20-1
d_gene: .
CDR3nt: TGCAGTCCCCTTGGCCTAGGGGGCTACACCTTC
CDR3aa: CSPLGLGGYTF

j_gene: TRBJ2-1
abundance: once
v_gene: TRBV7-2
d_gene: TRBD2
CDR3nt: TGTGCCAGCAGCACCACGGGAGGATGGAATGAGCAGTTCTTC
CDR3aa: CASSTTGGWNEQFF

j_gene: TRBJ1-1
abundance: .
v_gene: TRBV7-9
d_gene: .
CDR3nt: TGTGCCAGCAGCTTAGATCCGACAGGAGCTTTCTTT
CDR3aa: CASSLDPTGAFF

j_gene: TRBJ2-2
abundance: .
v_gene: TRBV27
d_gene: TRBD1
CDR3nt: TGTGCCAGCAGTTCTTACAGGACAGGGGTCCCCGGGGAGCTGTTTTTT
CDR3aa: CASSSYRTGVPGELFF

j_gene: TRBJ2-5
abundance: .
v_gene: TRBV7-6
d_gene: .
CDR3nt: TGTGCCAGCAGCTCCCAAGGGGGACGCGACGAGACCCAGTACTTC
CDR3aa: CASSSQGGRDETQYF

j_gene: TRBJ2-7
abundance: .
v_gene: TRBV28
d_gene: TRBD2
CDR3nt: TGTGCCAGCAGTGGAGGCGGGGGCTCCTACGAGCAGTACTTC
CDR3aa: CASSGGGGSYEQYF

j_gene: TRBJ2-1
abundance: .
v_gene: TRBV28
d_gene: TRBD2
CDR3nt: TGTGCCAGCAGGTTTAGCGGGAGCTCCTACAATGAGCAGTTCTTC
CDR3aa: CASRFSGSSYNEQFF

j_gene: TRBJ2-2
abundance: once
v_gene: TRBV5-1
d_gene: TRBD1
CDR3nt: TGCGCCAGCAGCTTGGGGACAGGGAGCGCCGGGGAGCTGTTTTTT
CDR3aa: CASSLGTGSAGELFF

j_gene: TRBJ2-3
abundance: .
v_gene: TRBV4-2
d_gene: TRBD2
CDR3nt: TGTGCCAGCAGCCAAGATCCCGGGGGGGGTGATACGCAGTATTTT
CDR3aa: CASSQDPGGGDTQYF

j_gene: TRBJ2-2
abundance: .
v_gene: TRBV28
d_gene: TRBD1
CDR3nt: TGTGCCAGCAGTTCCCCCGGGACAGCAATCACCGGGGAGCTGTTTTTT
CDR3aa: CASSSPGTAITGELFF

j_gene: TRBJ2-1
abundance: .
v_gene: TRBV27
d_gene: .
CDR3nt: TGTGCCAGCCTGCCTGCAAGGCGCGGTGAGCAGTTCTTC
CDR3aa: CASLPARRGEQFF

j_gene: TRBJ1-2
abundance: few
v_gene: TRBV19
d_gene: .
CDR3nt: TGTGCCAGTAGTATGGACAACTATGGCTACACCTTC
CDR3aa: CASSMDNYGYTF

j_gene: TRBJ2-1
abundance: .
v_gene: TRBV5-4
d_gene: .
CDR3nt: TGTGCCAGCAGCTTGCTTTTAGGGCCCGATTCCTACAATGAGCAGTTCTTC
CDR3aa: CASSLLLGPDSYNEQFF

j_gene: TRBJ1-2
abundance: once
v_gene: TRBV9
d_gene: TRBD1
CDR3nt: TGTGCCAGCAGCGCTAGACAGGGGAGTCGCTACACCTTC
CDR3aa: CASSARQGSRYTF

j_gene: TRBJ1-2
abundance: once
v_gene: TRBV27
d_gene: .
CDR3nt: TGTGCCAGCAGGACAGGAAACTATGGCTACACCTTC
CDR3aa: CASRTGNYGYTF

j_gene: TRBJ2-3
abundance: .
v_gene: TRBV5-1
d_gene: .
CDR3nt: TGCGCCAGCAGCAGTCTCAGCACAGATACGCAGTATTTT
CDR3aa: CASSSLSTDTQYF

j_gene: TRBJ2-3
abundance: .
v_gene: TRBV5-1
d_gene: .
CDR3nt: TGCGCCAGCAGCTCCCCCGGGAGCACAGATACGCAGTATTTT
CDR3aa: CASSSPGSTDTQYF

j_gene: TRBJ2-3
abundance: .
v_gene: TRBV7-9
d_gene: .
CDR3nt: TGTGCCAGCAGCCCCGGTGGTCTAGATACGCAGTATTTT
CDR3aa: CASSPGGLDTQYF

j_gene: TRBJ1-2
abundance: .
v_gene: TRBV28
d_gene: .
CDR3nt: TGTGCCAGCAGTTTCATAACGGTTCCAGGTGGCTACACCTTC
CDR3aa: CASSFITVPGGYTF

j_gene: TRBJ2-5
abundance: .
v_gene: TRBV5-1
d_gene: TRBD1
CDR3nt: TGCGCCAGCAGCAATCTGCCGGGACAGGGGGCAGGCGAGACCCAGTACTTC
CDR3aa: CASSNLPGQGAGETQYF

j_gene: TRBJ1-2
abundance: .
v_gene: TRBV6-1
d_gene: .
CDR3nt: TGTGCCAGCAGGCCGGGTGGGGGTGGCGACTATGGCTACACCTTC
CDR3aa: CASRPGGGGDYGYTF